The rows below give T cell receptor beta chains drawn from one sample of a study of cytomegalovirus exposure and HLA in healthy donors. The data were produced by immunoSEQ multiplex PCR, yet TCRdb's version contains in-frame clones alone and is incomplete. Seen here are under 120,000 clones, approximately 79% observed once, and the top ten hold 2.5% to 3.5%. Material for sequencing was PBMCs. All receptors come from a woman aged 40 to 55 in good health and CMV-seronegative. Each CDR3 is given with its conserved first and last residue. D genes are given only for firm matches. A row's size may be missing; if present it is once, few, many or a size class.

J,V,D,size,CDR3,DNA
TRBJ1-4,TRBV10-3,TRBD1,NA,CAIRGDSYNEKLFF,TGTGCCATCAGGGGGGACAGTTATAATGAAAAACTGTTTTTT
TRBJ2-1,TRBV25-1,TRBD1,NA,CASSELGQSYNEQFF,TGTGCCAGCAGTGAGCTGGGACAGTCCTACAATGAGCAGTTCTTC
TRBJ1-2,TRBV28,NA,NA,CASSMGGAGRGNYGYTF,TGTGCCAGCAGCATGGGGGGGGCAGGGAGGGGTAACTATGGCTACACCTTC
TRBJ2-7,TRBV27,TRBD1,NA,CASSLGTGDSYEQYF,TGTGCCAGCAGTTTAGGGACAGGGGATTCCTACGAGCAGTACTTC
TRBJ2-1,TRBV7-2,TRBD2,NA,CASSLASGLHNEQFF,TGTGCCAGCAGCTTGGCTAGCGGTCTTCACAATGAGCAGTTCTTC
TRBJ1-2,TRBV28,NA,NA,CASTAGELYGYTF,TGTGCCAGCACCGCGGGAGAACTCTATGGCTACACCTTC
TRBJ2-7,TRBV7-2,TRBD2,NA,CASSLAGGTYEQYF,TGTGCCAGCAGCTTGGCGGGAGGGACCTACGAGCAGTACTTC
TRBJ2-7,TRBV7-2,TRBD2,NA,CASSFLSTSGSRSPYEQYF,TGTGCCAGCAGCTTCCTCTCGACTAGCGGGAGCAGGAGCCCCTACGAGCAGTACTTC
TRBJ1-1,TRBV27,TRBD1,NA,CASSQQTGRWTEAFF,TGTGCCAGCAGTCAGCAGACAGGGAGGTGGACTGAAGCTTTCTTT
TRBJ2-5,TRBV28,TRBD1,NA,CASSYRGPETQYF,TGTGCCAGCAGTTACAGGGGGCCGGAGACCCAGTACTTC
TRBJ2-1,TRBV19,TRBD1,once,CASRSIRTGGTEQFF,TGTGCCAGTAGATCGATTAGGACAGGGGGCACTGAGCAGTTCTTC
TRBJ2-2,TRBV9,TRBD2,NA,CASSVGVAGGHTGELFF,TGTGCCAGCAGCGTAGGAGTAGCGGGGGGCCACACCGGGGAGCTGTTTTTT
TRBJ2-5,TRBV30,TRBD2,NA,CAWRGGVMASGGYQETQYF,TGTGCCTGGAGGGGAGGGGTTATGGCTAGCGGGGGTTACCAAGAGACCCAGTACTTC
TRBJ2-7,TRBV10-2,TRBD1,NA,CASSRSGTAYEQYF,TGCGCCAGCAGTCGCTCCGGGACAGCATACGAGCAGTACTTC
TRBJ1-3,TRBV6-7,NA,NA,CASSAGASGNTIYF,TGTGCCAGCAGTGCAGGGGCGTCTGGAAACACCATATATTTT
TRBJ1-1,TRBV27,NA,NA,CASLDTAVNTEAFF,TGTGCCAGCCTGGACACTGCAGTTAACACTGAAGCTTTCTTT
TRBJ1-1,TRBV5-1,TRBD1,NA,CASSSGQGNTEAFF,TGCGCCAGCAGCTCGGGACAGGGGAACACTGAAGCTTTCTTT
TRBJ2-7,TRBV5-4,TRBD1,medium-sized,CASSRPGQGIPLDEQYF,TGTGCCAGCAGCAGGCCGGGACAGGGAATACCTTTGGACGAGCAGTACTTC
TRBJ2-3,TRBV11-2,TRBD2,NA,CASSFGLADTQYF,TGTGCCAGCAGCTTCGGACTAGCAGATACGCAGTATTTT
TRBJ2-1,TRBV7-2,TRBD2,NA,CASSLPSGGEQFF,TGTGCCAGCAGCTTACCTAGCGGGGGAGAGCAGTTCTTC
TRBJ1-5,TRBV30,TRBD1,NA,CAWNTGVGNQPQHF,TGTGCCTGGAATACAGGGGTGGGCAATCAGCCCCAGCATTTT
TRBJ1-5,TRBV5-5,NA,NA,CASSLLQNNQPQHF,TGTGCCAGCAGCTTGCTACAGAACAATCAGCCCCAGCATTTT
TRBJ1-4,TRBV5-4,TRBD1,once,CASSLGQGTEKLFF,TGTGCCAGCAGCCTCGGACAGGGGACTGAAAAACTGTTTTTT
TRBJ2-5,TRBV5-1,NA,NA,CASSLDRGQGAQYF,TGCGCCAGCAGCTTGGATCGGGGGCAGGGGGCCCAGTACTTC
TRBJ1-1,TRBV19,NA,few,CASGRRENTEAFF,TGTGCCAGTGGCAGACGGGAGAACACTGAAGCTTTCTTT
TRBJ2-7,TRBV11-2,NA,once,CASSPTGIEQYF,TGTGCCAGCAGCCCGACGGGTATCGAGCAGTACTTC
TRBJ1-3,TRBV5-1,NA,NA,CASSLGAGAGNTIYF,TGCGCCAGCAGCTTGGGAGCGGGGGCTGGAAACACCATATATTTT
TRBJ1-5,TRBV7-2,TRBD1,NA,CASSSFGTGGFQPQHF,TGTGCCAGCAGCTCGTTCGGGACAGGGGGCTTTCAGCCCCAGCATTTT
TRBJ2-6,TRBV25-1,NA,medium-sized,CASSEYSSSGANVLTF,TGTGCCAGCAGTGAGTACAGTTCCTCTGGGGCCAACGTCCTGACTTTC
TRBJ1-3,TRBV7-2,NA,few,CASSVVIPGNTIYF,TGTGCCAGCAGCGTAGTAATTCCTGGAAACACCATATATTTT
TRBJ2-7,TRBV7-9,TRBD1,NA,CSSSSGTGDEQYF,TGTTCCAGCAGTTCAGGGACAGGGGACGAGCAGTACTTC
TRBJ1-2,TRBV5-4,TRBD1,few,CASSLGGQGSGYTF,TGTGCCAGCAGCTTGGGGGGACAGGGGTCGGGCTACACCTTC
TRBJ2-2,TRBV7-2,NA,NA,CASSRRPGVYGELFF,TGTGCCAGCAGCCGTAGGCCAGGTGTCTACGGGGAGCTGTTTTTT
TRBJ1-5,TRBV18,NA,NA,CASSRGSNQPQHF,TGTGCCAGCTCACGCGGTAGCAATCAGCCCCAGCATTTT
TRBJ2-1,TRBV7-8,NA,NA,CASSLVAHNEQFF,TGTGCCAGCAGCTTAGTAGCTCACAATGAGCAGTTCTTC
TRBJ1-1,TRBV5-5,NA,NA,CASSLVLAGWDTEAFF,TGTGCCAGCAGCTTGGTGCTGGCAGGATGGGACACTGAAGCTTTCTTT
TRBJ1-2,TRBV23-1,TRBD1,few,CASSQSPGQGAYGYTF,TGCGCCAGCAGTCAATCGCCAGGACAGGGCGCTTATGGCTACACCTTC
TRBJ1-4,TRBV27,TRBD1,medium-sized,CASSDRGDEKLFF,TGTGCCAGCTCGGACAGGGGGGATGAAAAACTGTTTTTT
TRBJ1-2,TRBV6-5,NA,NA,CASRTGSYGYTF,TGTGCCAGCAGAACAGGGAGCTATGGCTACACCTTC
TRBJ1-5,TRBV10-1,NA,once,CASSESGEDQPQHF,TGCGCCAGCAGTGAGTCAGGGGAAGATCAGCCCCAGCATTTT
TRBJ2-2,TRBV19,NA,NA,CASSIVSVNTGELFF,TGTGCCAGTAGTATAGTTAGCGTGAACACCGGGGAGCTGTTTTTT
TRBJ1-2,TRBV7-9,NA,NA,CASSHPTEIYGYTF,TGTGCCAGCAGCCATCCGACGGAGATCTATGGCTACACCTTC
TRBJ2-7,TRBV28,NA,NA,CASSLTGSYEQYF,TGTGCCAGCAGTCTCACAGGGTCCTACGAGCAGTACTTC
TRBJ1-1,TRBV19,NA,NA,CASRENRDTEAFF,TGTGCCAGTAGGGAAAACAGGGACACTGAAGCTTTCTTT
TRBJ2-5,TRBV7-2,TRBD2,NA,CASSPRAGGQETQYF,TGTGCCAGCAGCCCCAGAGCGGGGGGCCAAGAGACCCAGTACTTC
TRBJ2-1,TRBV15,TRBD2,NA,CATSAGLGGSGNEQFF,TGTGCCACCAGCGCGGGACTTGGCGGGAGCGGAAATGAGCAGTTCTTC
TRBJ1-2,TRBV29-1,TRBD1,few,CSVEPGTGDYGYTF,TGCAGCGTTGAACCCGGGACAGGGGACTATGGCTACACCTTC